This T cell receptor (beta chain) appears in the sequencing data of a study of PD-1 blockade in classical Hodgkin lymphoma. TCRdb's copy holds only in-frame clones and misses some; the assay was immunoSEQ multiplex PCR. The sample consists of 25,000 to 30,000 clones, approximately 88% of them appearing once. General study results and limits: A reduction in baseline TCR diversity was reportedly seen in newly diagnosed patients relative to healthy donors. Repertoires differed for reasons still undefined, possibly disease activity or prior therapy.

In the case of this clone: No antigen is known for it.

The time point denotes: newly diagnosed, previously untreated cHL patient sample. Researchers report purifying CD4+ T cells from thawed PBMCs by magnetic negative selection. For comparison, PBMCs from newly diagnosed, untreated classical Hodgkin lymphoma were used. The CDR3 length is 15 residues. Trimming left V 6 bases short and J 5 bases short, with 20 bases between. Germline CDR1 reads KGHSH; CDR2 reads LQKENI. The receptor was derived from a human donor with classical Hodgkin lymphoma. The specimen sequenced was CD4+ T cells from blood. The chain links TRBV18 to TRBJ2-7; D uncertain. The CDR3 DNA reads as TGTGCCAGCTCCTCCTCCAGAGTAGGGTTGAACGAGCAGTACTTC. Its protein is CASSSSRVGLNEQYF.